The next 8 T cell receptor beta chains were all read from a single sample in a study of T cell responses to AZD1222 COVID-19 vaccine (dated by TCRdb to the early 2020s). The library was generated by the immunoSEQ multiplex PCR assay. As stored in TCRdb, this immuneACCESS dataset retains in-frame rearrangements with V and J assigned. A fraction of the clones does not appear; measured against another copy, unresolved V genes explain less than half of the discrepancy, and the remainder lacks a known reason. The sample records approximately 79,000 clones, under 90% of which are singletons. The ten most abundant clones make up about 1.3% of the sample. What this sample's time point label stands for: about 28 days (+/-7) after the second vaccine dose. Sequencing used peripheral blood, obtained 28 days after the second AZD1222 dose. The origin of the receptors is an adult who received the AZD1222 COVID-19 vaccine.

The chain joins TRBV5-8 to TRBJ1-5; no clear D. Per germline, CDR1 SGHTS and CDR2 YDEGEE. The CDR3 covers 14 residues. Deletions cut 2 bases from V and 9 bases from J, with 15 bases between. The DNA for the CDR3 is TGTGCCAGCAGCTTAAGATCGAACGGAAGGCCCCAGCATTTT. Its translation: CASSLRSNGRPQHF.

Turning to this clone: At the DNA level, this CDR3 is encoded by other sequences in the same sample as well. This chain joins TRBV5-4 and TRBJ2-7; D may be TRBD1 (7 bases). The germline CDR1 and CDR2 sequences are SGHNT and YYREEE (reference sequence). V was pared by 0 bases and J by 3 bases, with 13 bases between. The CDR3 is 15 residues long. DNA of the CDR3: TGTGCCAGCAGCTTGGGGACAGGAGGGGTCTACGAGCAGTACTTC. Protein product: CASSLGTGGVYEQYF.

The chain combines TRBV21-1 with TRBJ2-2; the D segment call TRBD1 is taken from the table without a DNA check. TRBV21-1 is a pseudogene. The CDR3 runs to 16 residues. The CDR3: CASSKVGGQNTGELFF. CDR3 sequence (DNA): TGTGCCAGCAGCAAAGTTGGGGGACAGAACACCGGGGAGCTGTTTTTT.

V and J are TRBV28 and TRBJ2-5, with a tentative D call TRBD2 (7 bases). This CDR3 spans 14 amino acids. Germline V gene sequence: CDR1 MDHEN, CDR2 SYDVKM. V dropped 7 bases and J dropped 5 bases, with 17 bases sitting between them. CDR3 residues: CASMVVRGGETQYF. CDR3 nucleotide sequence: TGTGCCAGCATGGTAGTAAGGGGGGGTGAGACCCAGTACTTC.

The chain links TRBV27 to TRBJ1-2; D gene unclear. The V gene lost 5 bases and the J gene lost 5 bases, with 9 bases spanning the gap. CDR1 MNHEY and CDR2 SMNVEV come from the germline V gene (reference sequence). The CDR3 has 12 residues. CDR3 in DNA: TGTGCCAGCAGTCACCCGGGGTATGGCTACACCTTC. This codes for CASSHPGYGYTF.

The DNA of the CDR3 is TGCGCCAGCAGCTTGGGGGTAGCGGGAGGGCCGGGTCAAGAGACCCAGTACTTC. Translated, it gives CASSLGVAGGPGQETQYF. This chain links TRBV5-1 with TRBJ2-5; TRBD2 agrees at 11 bases. The trim removed 0 bases at V and 2 bases at J, leaving 9 bases unmatched. Germline lookup yields CDR1 SGHRS and CDR2 YFSETQ. This CDR3 comprises 18 residues.

This clone has only one observation. The rearrangement uses TRBV5-1 and TRBJ1-2; D is ambiguous. The CDR3 runs 13 residues. Per the germline V gene, CDR1 is SGHRS and CDR2 is YFSETQ. The V end lost 0 bases, the J end lost 0 bases, and 3 bases lay between the germline ends. The CDR3 spells CASSLGSNYGYTF. The CDR3 DNA sequence: TGCGCCAGCAGCTTGGGCTCTAACTATGGCTACACCTTC.

CDR3 nucleotides: TGTGCCAGCAGCTTAGGGCTAGCGGAGGGGAATACGCAGTATTTT. This sequence encodes CASSLGLAEGNTQYF. The gene calls are TRBV7-2 and TRBJ2-3, with 7 bases aligning to TRBD2. Losses at the gene ends were 1 base for V and 7 bases for J; bases not matched to a gene: 8. This CDR3 region has 15 residues. Germline V CDR1 and CDR2: SGHTA, FQGNSA.